This is a list of T cell receptor beta chains from one sample in a study of shared clonotypes between healthy human individuals. Here immunoSEQ multiplex PCR was the method, and the copy in TCRdb shows in-frame clones only, minus some. The data show more than 2 million clones, over 85% seen once. The sample was naive CD4+ T cells sorted from blood. These receptors originate from a young man in good health. Both conserved end residues are part of each CDR3. The order of the fields is clone size, D gene, V gene, J gene, CDR3 DNA, CDR3 protein. A D gene is named only where the DNA matches it firmly. Clone size, where shown, is once, few, many, or a class for clones that have expanded.

clone size: NA; D gene: NA; V gene: TRBV21-1; J gene: TRBJ2-4; CDR3 DNA: TGTGCCAGCAGCAAAAGTACGTACAGGGCCAAAAACATTCAGTACTTC; CDR3 protein: CASSKSTYRAKNIQYF
clone size: NA; D gene: NA; V gene: TRBV21-1; J gene: TRBJ1-5; CDR3 DNA: TGTGCCAGCAGCCGACGACAGGGGGGAAGGCCCCAGCATTTT; CDR3 protein: CASSRRQGGRPQHF
clone size: NA; D gene: NA; V gene: TRBV4-1; J gene: TRBJ1-5; CDR3 DNA: TGCGCCAGCAGCCAAGGGGCGGCAGTACGTCAGCCCCAGCATTTT; CDR3 protein: CASSQGAAVRQPQHF
clone size: once; D gene: NA; V gene: TRBV30; J gene: TRBJ2-4; CDR3 DNA: TGTGCCTGGAGTGTATCGGGGACACTTCAGTACTTC; CDR3 protein: CAWSVSGTLQYF
clone size: NA; D gene: NA; V gene: TRBV6-6; J gene: TRBJ2-7; CDR3 DNA: TGTGCCAGCAGTTACTCAGGTCGACAGGCCCTAGGAGAGCAGTACTTC; CDR3 protein: CASSYSGRQALGEQYF
clone size: NA; D gene: NA; V gene: TRBV7-2; J gene: TRBJ2-7; CDR3 DNA: TGTGCCAGCAGCTCTGCGGGACTTGCGGTCTTCGAGCAGTACTTC; CDR3 protein: CASSSAGLAVFEQYF
clone size: NA; D gene: TRBD1; V gene: TRBV6-1; J gene: TRBJ2-7; CDR3 DNA: TGTGCCAGCAGTGGACGACAGGGGAACTACGAGCAGTACTTC; CDR3 protein: CASSGRQGNYEQYF
clone size: NA; D gene: TRBD1; V gene: TRBV5-4; J gene: TRBJ2-7; CDR3 DNA: TGTGCCAGCAGCATACCGGGACAGGGTATAAACGAGCAGTACTTC; CDR3 protein: CASSIPGQGINEQYF
clone size: NA; D gene: NA; V gene: TRBV7-9; J gene: TRBJ2-2; CDR3 DNA: TGTGCCAGCAGCGCCGAAGGCACCGGGGAGCTGTTTTTT; CDR3 protein: CASSAEGTGELFF
clone size: NA; D gene: NA; V gene: TRBV5-4; J gene: TRBJ1-1; CDR3 DNA: TGTGCCAGCAGCCCCGTAATCGGGGGGCCGAACACTGAAGCTTTCTTT; CDR3 protein: CASSPVIGGPNTEAFF
clone size: NA; D gene: TRBD2; V gene: TRBV6-6; J gene: TRBJ2-7; CDR3 DNA: TGTGCCAGCAGTTACGGGGTCGGCGGGAGTTCCTACGAGCAGTACTTC; CDR3 protein: CASSYGVGGSSYEQYF
clone size: NA; D gene: TRBD2; V gene: TRBV7-8; J gene: TRBJ2-7; CDR3 DNA: TGTGCCAGCAGCCCCTTTGGGACTAGCGGTACCTACGAGCAGTACTTC; CDR3 protein: CASSPFGTSGTYEQYF
clone size: NA; D gene: NA; V gene: TRBV28; J gene: TRBJ2-2; CDR3 DNA: TGTGCCAGCAGCACACGCCGAAGGGGGAATGCGAACACCGGGGAGCTGTTTTTT; CDR3 protein: CASSTRRRGNANTGELFF
clone size: once; D gene: TRBD2; V gene: TRBV5-1; J gene: TRBJ2-3; CDR3 DNA: TGCGCCAGCAGCTCCTCTGGGACTAGCGGGGGGGCAAGCACAGATACGCAGTATTTT; CDR3 protein: CASSSSGTSGGASTDTQYF
clone size: NA; D gene: NA; V gene: TRBV25-1; J gene: TRBJ2-5; CDR3 DNA: TGTGCCAGCAGTGAGCAAAAATGGACGGGCAGCGTACAAGAGACCCAGTACTTC; CDR3 protein: CASSEQKWTGSVQETQYF
clone size: NA; D gene: TRBD1; V gene: TRBV5-1; J gene: TRBJ2-7; CDR3 DNA: TGCGCCAGCAGCTTGGGGGGCCCCGACAGGGGCGAGTACTTC; CDR3 protein: CASSLGGPDRGEYF
clone size: once; D gene: NA; V gene: TRBV7-9; J gene: TRBJ1-3; CDR3 DNA: TGTGCCAGCAGCTTAGATCCGGTCTCTGGAAACACCATATATTTT; CDR3 protein: CASSLDPVSGNTIYF
clone size: NA; D gene: NA; V gene: TRBV4-1; J gene: TRBJ1-2; CDR3 DNA: TGCGCCAGCAGCCAAGATGGTGCGGGCGGCTATGGCTACACCTTC; CDR3 protein: CASSQDGAGGYGYTF
clone size: NA; D gene: TRBD2; V gene: TRBV7-9; J gene: TRBJ2-1; CDR3 DNA: TGTGCCAGCAGCTTGGGGACTAGCATTTACAATGAGCAGTTCTTC; CDR3 protein: CASSLGTSIYNEQFF
clone size: NA; D gene: TRBD1; V gene: TRBV7-9; J gene: TRBJ2-2; CDR3 DNA: TGTGCCAGCAGCCCCGGACAGGGGTTAGCCGGGGAGCTGTTTTTT; CDR3 protein: CASSPGQGLAGELFF
clone size: NA; D gene: NA; V gene: TRBV11-2; J gene: TRBJ1-1; CDR3 DNA: TGTGCCAGCAGCCCCATGCGGATGAACACTGAAGCTTTCTTT; CDR3 protein: CASSPMRMNTEAFF
clone size: NA; D gene: NA; V gene: TRBV28; J gene: TRBJ1-5; CDR3 DNA: TGTGCCAGCAGGGTTAGCAATCAGCCCCAGCATTTT; CDR3 protein: CASRVSNQPQHF
clone size: NA; D gene: TRBD1; V gene: TRBV5-1; J gene: TRBJ1-4; CDR3 DNA: TGCGCCAGCAGCGATGGGACAGGGGCGTCAGGAAAACTGTTTTTT; CDR3 protein: CASSDGTGASGKLFF
clone size: NA; D gene: NA; V gene: TRBV6-5; J gene: TRBJ1-2; CDR3 DNA: TGTGCCAGCAGTTACGCAGGGTGGAGAGGCTACACCTTC; CDR3 protein: CASSYAGWRGYTF
clone size: NA; D gene: NA; V gene: TRBV6-6; J gene: TRBJ1-3; CDR3 DNA: TGTGCCAGCAGTCGCTGGGACTCCTCTGGAAACACCATATATTTT; CDR3 protein: CASSRWDSSGNTIYF
clone size: few; D gene: TRBD1; V gene: TRBV5-1; J gene: TRBJ2-2; CDR3 DNA: TGCGCCAGCAGCCCCGGGACAGGGGCTTGGAACACCGGGGAGCTGTTTTTT; CDR3 protein: CASSPGTGAWNTGELFF
clone size: NA; D gene: NA; V gene: TRBV7-9; J gene: TRBJ1-1; CDR3 DNA: TGTGCCAGCAGCCATGGGTCGGGGAAACCTGAAGCTTTCTTT; CDR3 protein: CASSHGSGKPEAFF
clone size: NA; D gene: NA; V gene: TRBV7-9; J gene: TRBJ2-4; CDR3 DNA: TGTGCCAGCAGCTCTTACCGGGACACCCTAGCCAAAAACATTCAGTACTTC; CDR3 protein: CASSSYRDTLAKNIQYF
clone size: NA; D gene: TRBD1; V gene: TRBV5-1; J gene: TRBJ1-2; CDR3 DNA: TGCGCCAGCAGCTCCCGGGACAGGGGAACTTTTGGCTACACCTTC; CDR3 protein: CASSSRDRGTFGYTF
clone size: NA; D gene: TRBD2; V gene: TRBV2; J gene: TRBJ2-5; CDR3 DNA: TGTGCCAGCAGTGGACTAGCGGGAGGGCTGTCGGAGACCCAGTACTTC; CDR3 protein: CASSGLAGGLSETQYF
clone size: once; D gene: NA; V gene: TRBV5-1; J gene: TRBJ2-1; CDR3 DNA: TGCGCCAGCAGCCCCGGAGGGCCTGAGCAGTTCTTC; CDR3 protein: CASSPGGPEQFF
clone size: NA; D gene: NA; V gene: TRBV27; J gene: TRBJ2-7; CDR3 DNA: TGTGCCAGCAGTTTGTCGGGAGACAGGGAGCAGACTCGCTACGAGCAGTACTTC; CDR3 protein: CASSLSGDREQTRYEQYF
clone size: many; D gene: NA; V gene: TRBV4-1; J gene: TRBJ2-5; CDR3 DNA: TGCGCCAGCAGTCGTCTAGCCCAAGAGACCCAGTACTTC; CDR3 protein: CASSRLAQETQYF
clone size: NA; D gene: TRBD1; V gene: TRBV6-6; J gene: TRBJ1-3; CDR3 DNA: TGTGCCAGCAGTACGGGACAGGGGACCTCTGGAAACACCATATATTTT; CDR3 protein: CASSTGQGTSGNTIYF
clone size: NA; D gene: NA; V gene: TRBV9; J gene: TRBJ2-5; CDR3 DNA: TGTGCCAGCAGCGTAGCATCCCTAGTCCCACAAGAGACCCAGTACTTC; CDR3 protein: CASSVASLVPQETQYF
clone size: NA; D gene: NA; V gene: TRBV11-3; J gene: TRBJ2-3; CDR3 DNA: TGTGCCAGCAGCCGTGGAGGCATGGAAAGGGAGGATACGCAGTATTTT; CDR3 protein: CASSRGGMEREDTQYF
clone size: NA; D gene: NA; V gene: TRBV18; J gene: TRBJ1-2; CDR3 DNA: TGTGCCAGCTCCACTCAGGGTGGTAGGACCGAAAGGCCTCCGTTGTATGGCTACACCTTC; CDR3 protein: CASSTQGGRTERPPLYGYTF
clone size: NA; D gene: TRBD2; V gene: TRBV2; J gene: TRBJ2-7; CDR3 DNA: TGTGCCAGCAACGTAGCGGGAGGGCCGGTCGACGAGCAGTACTTC; CDR3 protein: CASNVAGGPVDEQYF
clone size: NA; D gene: NA; V gene: TRBV15; J gene: TRBJ1-1; CDR3 DNA: TGTGCCACCAGCAGAGATCAGATAACCAGGGAAGCTTTCTTT; CDR3 protein: CATSRDQITREAFF
clone size: NA; D gene: TRBD2; V gene: TRBV30; J gene: TRBJ2-1; CDR3 DNA: TGTGCCTGGAGTCGCGGGGGGGCCATCTACAATGAGCAGTTCTTC; CDR3 protein: CAWSRGGAIYNEQFF
clone size: NA; D gene: NA; V gene: TRBV30; J gene: TRBJ1-2; CDR3 DNA: TGTGCCTGGACCCCCAGGGTGAACTATGGCTACACCTTC; CDR3 protein: CAWTPRVNYGYTF
clone size: NA; D gene: NA; V gene: TRBV19; J gene: TRBJ2-7; CDR3 DNA: TGTGCCAGTAGTCTAGGAAACTACGAGCAGTACTTC; CDR3 protein: CASSLGNYEQYF
clone size: NA; D gene: TRBD1; V gene: TRBV6-5; J gene: TRBJ1-2; CDR3 DNA: TGTGCCAGCAGGCGGGACAGAGAAAACTATGGCTACACCTTC; CDR3 protein: CASRRDRENYGYTF
clone size: NA; D gene: NA; V gene: TRBV19; J gene: TRBJ2-3; CDR3 DNA: TGTGCCAGTAGTGACCTCGCGGGCCATACGCAGTATTTT; CDR3 protein: CASSDLAGHTQYF
clone size: NA; D gene: TRBD1; V gene: TRBV5-4; J gene: TRBJ1-2; CDR3 DNA: TGTGCCAGCACGAGAGGGGGCAAAAACTATGGCTACACCTTC; CDR3 protein: CASTRGGKNYGYTF
clone size: NA; D gene: TRBD1; V gene: TRBV2; J gene: TRBJ1-1; CDR3 DNA: TGTGCCAGCAGTGCCCGGGACAGGGGTATCACTGAAGCTTTCTTT; CDR3 protein: CASSARDRGITEAFF
clone size: NA; D gene: TRBD2; V gene: TRBV27; J gene: TRBJ2-5; CDR3 DNA: TGTGCCAGCAGTTTAGGGGGACTAGTTTCGATTAATTTGGAGACCCAGTACTTC; CDR3 protein: CASSLGGLVSINLETQYF
clone size: NA; D gene: NA; V gene: TRBV6-5; J gene: TRBJ1-6; CDR3 DNA: TGTGCCAGCAGCAGGACGGATTATAATTCACCCCTCCACTTT; CDR3 protein: CASSRTDYNSPLHF
clone size: NA; D gene: NA; V gene: TRBV6-5; J gene: TRBJ1-5; CDR3 DNA: TGTGCCAGCAGTTTATTCACGGACATCGGCAATCAGCCCCAGCATTTT; CDR3 protein: CASSLFTDIGNQPQHF
clone size: once; D gene: NA; V gene: TRBV5-6; J gene: TRBJ1-4; CDR3 DNA: TGTGCCAGCAGCTTGTTCTCTCTTGAAAAACTGTTTTTT; CDR3 protein: CASSLFSLEKLFF
clone size: NA; D gene: TRBD1; V gene: TRBV11-2; J gene: TRBJ1-1; CDR3 DNA: TGTGCCAGCAGCTTGACAGGGTTTTGGAGCACTGAAGCTTTCTTT; CDR3 protein: CASSLTGFWSTEAFF
clone size: NA; D gene: NA; V gene: TRBV6-1; J gene: TRBJ1-6; CDR3 DNA: TGTGCCAGCAGTGAAGTCAGCTCCTATAATTCACCCCTCCACTTT; CDR3 protein: CASSEVSSYNSPLHF
clone size: NA; D gene: NA; V gene: TRBV28; J gene: TRBJ1-6; CDR3 DNA: TGTGCCAGCAGTCCAGCCAGTCGTTTGAATTCACCCCTCCACTTT; CDR3 protein: CASSPASRLNSPLHF
clone size: once; D gene: NA; V gene: TRBV27; J gene: TRBJ1-2; CDR3 DNA: TGTGCCAGCAGTTCCCGGGGGCAGGAGTATGGCTACACCTTC; CDR3 protein: CASSSRGQEYGYTF
clone size: NA; D gene: NA; V gene: TRBV7-2; J gene: TRBJ1-1; CDR3 DNA: TGTGCCAGCAGCTTAGTTCTTTCGCAGCCGAACACTGAAGCTTTCTTT; CDR3 protein: CASSLVLSQPNTEAFF